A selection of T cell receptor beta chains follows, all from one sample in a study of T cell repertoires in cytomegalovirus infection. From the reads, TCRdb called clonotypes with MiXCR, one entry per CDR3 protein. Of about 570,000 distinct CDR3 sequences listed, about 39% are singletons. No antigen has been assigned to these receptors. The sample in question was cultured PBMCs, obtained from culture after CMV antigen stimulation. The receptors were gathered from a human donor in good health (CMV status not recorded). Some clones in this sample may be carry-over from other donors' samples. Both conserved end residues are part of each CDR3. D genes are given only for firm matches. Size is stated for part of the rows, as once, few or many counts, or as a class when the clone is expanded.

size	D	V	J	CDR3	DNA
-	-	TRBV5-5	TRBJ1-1	CASSSWANTEAFF	TGTGCCAGCAGCTCGTGGGCGAACACTGAAGCTTTCTTT
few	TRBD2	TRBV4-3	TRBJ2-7	CASSPDYSGLGAHEQYF	TGCGCCAGCAGCCCCGACTATTCGGGACTAGGAGCCCACGAGCAGTACTTC
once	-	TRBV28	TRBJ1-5	CASSLSGQNQPQHF	TGTGCCAGCAGTTTATCGGGTCAGAATCAGCCCCAGCATTTT
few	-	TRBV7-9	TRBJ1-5	CASSRTSSGPQHF	TGTGCCAGCAGCCGGACATCCTCCGGTCCCCAGCATTTT
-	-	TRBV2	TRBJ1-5	CASSVQMVRGQPQHF	TGTGCCAGCAGTGTGCAGATGGTGCGAGGGCAGCCCCAGCATTTT
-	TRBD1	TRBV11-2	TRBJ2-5	CASSFGTGDPPGETQYF	TGTGCCAGCAGCTTTGGGACAGGGGACCCCCCCGGGGAGACCCAGTACTTC
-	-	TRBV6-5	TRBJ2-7	CASSYWGPSYEQYF	TGTGCCAGCAGTTACTGGGGCCCGTCCTACGAGCAGTACTTC
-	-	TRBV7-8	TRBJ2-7	CASSHPLREQYF	TGTGCCAGCAGCCATCCCCTGAGGGAGCAGTACTTC
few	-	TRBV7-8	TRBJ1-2	CASSRTDANYGYTF	TGTGCCAGCAGCCGGACGGACGCTAACTATGGCTACACCTTC
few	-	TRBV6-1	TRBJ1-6	CASRDNSPLHF	TGTGCCAGCAGAGACAATTCACCCCTCCACTTT
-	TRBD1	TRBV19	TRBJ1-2	CASRGTGNGRRYGYTF	TGTGCCAGTAGGGGGACAGGTAACGGAAGACGCTATGGCTACACCTTC
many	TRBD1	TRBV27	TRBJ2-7	CASRVQGAWEQYF	TGTGCCAGCAGGGTCCAGGGGGCTTGGGAGCAGTACTTC
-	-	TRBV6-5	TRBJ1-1	CASISGGGTEAFF	TGTGCCAGCATTTCGGGGGGTGGCACTGAAGCTTTCTTT
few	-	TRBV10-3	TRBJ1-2	CAIRAYRQPNYGYTF	TGTGCCATCAGGGCTTACAGACAACCTAACTATGGCTACACCTTC
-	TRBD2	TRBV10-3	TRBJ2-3	CAIRGLAATDTQYF	TGTGCCATCAGGGGACTAGCGGCCACAGATACGCAGTATTTT